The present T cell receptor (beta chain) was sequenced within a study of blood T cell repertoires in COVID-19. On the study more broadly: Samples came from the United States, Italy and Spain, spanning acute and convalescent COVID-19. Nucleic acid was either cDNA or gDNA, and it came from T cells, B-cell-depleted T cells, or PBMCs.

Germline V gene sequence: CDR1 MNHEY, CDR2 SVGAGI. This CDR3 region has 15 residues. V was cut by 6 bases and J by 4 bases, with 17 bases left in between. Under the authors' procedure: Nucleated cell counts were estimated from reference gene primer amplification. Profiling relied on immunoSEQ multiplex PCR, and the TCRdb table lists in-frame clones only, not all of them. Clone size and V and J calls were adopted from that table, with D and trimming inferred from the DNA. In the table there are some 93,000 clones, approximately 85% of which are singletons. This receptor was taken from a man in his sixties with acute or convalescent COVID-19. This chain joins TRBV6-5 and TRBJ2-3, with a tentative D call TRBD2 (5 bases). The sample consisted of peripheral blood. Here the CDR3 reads CASSRSGTPPDTQYF. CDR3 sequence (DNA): TGTGCCAGCAGCCGAAGCGGAACTCCACCAGATACGCAGTATTTT.